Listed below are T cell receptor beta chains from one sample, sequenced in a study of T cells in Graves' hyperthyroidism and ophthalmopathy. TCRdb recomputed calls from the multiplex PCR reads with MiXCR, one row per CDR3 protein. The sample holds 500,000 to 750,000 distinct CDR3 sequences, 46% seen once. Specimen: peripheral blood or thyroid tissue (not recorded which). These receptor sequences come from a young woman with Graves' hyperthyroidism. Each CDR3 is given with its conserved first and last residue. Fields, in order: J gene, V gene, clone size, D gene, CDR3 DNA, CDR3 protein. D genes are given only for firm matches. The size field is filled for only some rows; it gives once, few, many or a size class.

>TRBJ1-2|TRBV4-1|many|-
TGCGCCAGCAGCCAAGAGGGACACCCCGTGCTACACTTC
CASSQEGHPVLHF
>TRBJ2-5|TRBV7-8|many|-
TGTGCCAGCAGCCCCCCGCTGTGGAGCGGCCAAGAGACCCAGTACTTC
CASSPPLWSGQETQYF
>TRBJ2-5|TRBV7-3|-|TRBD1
TGTGCCAGCAGCTTAGGTGGACAGGGGTGGGAGACCCAGTACTTC
CASSLGGQGWETQYF
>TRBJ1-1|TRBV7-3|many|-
TGTGCCAGCAGCTTAGCGTCCGGGGGTACTGAAGCTTTCTTT
CASSLASGGTEAFF
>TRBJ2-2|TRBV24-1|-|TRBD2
TGTGCCACCAGTGACATAGCGGGAGGGCCAAACAATGAGCTGTTTTTT
CATSDIAGGPNNELFF
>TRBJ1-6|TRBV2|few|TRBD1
TGTGCCAGCAGCGCTACAGGGGCGGATCAGCCCCTCCACTTT
CASSATGADQPLHF
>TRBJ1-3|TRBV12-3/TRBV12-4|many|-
TGTGCCAGCAGTCCCAGGGAGTCGTCAGGAAACACCATATATTTT
CASSPRESSGNTIYF
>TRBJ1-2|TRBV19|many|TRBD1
TGTGCCAGTAGTATTGAACAGGGGTTAGCTAACTATGGCTACACCTTC
CASSIEQGLANYGYTF
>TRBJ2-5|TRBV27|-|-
TGTGCCAGCAGCGCCGGGGGCCTCGGTAGAGAGACCCAGTACTTC
CASSAGGLGRETQYF
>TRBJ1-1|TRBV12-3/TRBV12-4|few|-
TGTGCCAGCGGGGAAAGGACTGAAGCTTTCTTT
CASGERTEAFF
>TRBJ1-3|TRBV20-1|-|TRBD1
TGCAGTGCTAATGACAGGGGGCCCGGAAACACCATATATTTT
CSANDRGPGNTIYF
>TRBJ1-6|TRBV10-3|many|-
TGTGCCATCAGTGACCCCTTTTCACCCCTCCACTTT
CAISDPFSPLHF
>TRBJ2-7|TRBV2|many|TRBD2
TGTGCCAGCAGCCCCGGACTAGCGGGCCAATACGAGCAGTACTTC
CASSPGLAGQYEQYF
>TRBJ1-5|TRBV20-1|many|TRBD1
TGCAGTGCTAGAAGAAGGACAGGGGAGTGGGCCAATCAGCCCCAGCATTTT
CSARRRTGEWANQPQHF
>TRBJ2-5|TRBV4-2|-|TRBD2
TGTGCCAGCAGCCAAGAGGCGCTAGCGGGAGCTGAGACCCAGTACTTC
CASSQEALAGAETQYF
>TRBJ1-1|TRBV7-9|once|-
TGTGCCAGCATCGGGGCCGCAGGCGGGGCCAACACTGAAGCTTTCTTT
CASIGAAGGANTEAFF
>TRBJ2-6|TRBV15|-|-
TGTGCCACCAAAAAGGACAGCCGCTCTGGGGCCAACGTCCTGACTTTC
CATKKDSRSGANVLTF
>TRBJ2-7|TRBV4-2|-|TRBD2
TGTGCCAGCAGCCAAACCCCGGGACTAGCGGGAGTCGAGCAGTACTTC
CASSQTPGLAGVEQYF
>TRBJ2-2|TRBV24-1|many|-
TGTGCCACCAGTGAGCACCCGACAGGGAACACCGGGGAGCTGTTTTTT
CATSEHPTGNTGELFF
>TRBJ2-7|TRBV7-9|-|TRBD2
TGTGCCAGCAGCTTAAGCGGGAGGGCCCCCTACGAGCAGTACTTC
CASSLSGRAPYEQYF
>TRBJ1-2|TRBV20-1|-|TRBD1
TGCAGTGCTAGGGAACAGGGGACGTGGGATGGCTACACCTTC
CSAREQGTWDGYTF
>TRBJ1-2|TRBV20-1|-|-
TGCAGTGTCCCCCCGGGGGGGGGCGGTAGGGTCGGCTATGGCTACACCTTC
CSVPPGGGGRVGYGYTF
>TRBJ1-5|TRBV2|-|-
TGTGCCTCGAATTCGGACCTTGGGAATCAGCCCCAGCATTTT
CASNSDLGNQPQHF
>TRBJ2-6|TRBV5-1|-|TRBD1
TGCGCCAGCAGCGGCGGGGACAGGGCAGGCTCTGGGGCCAACGTCCTGACTTTC
CASSGGDRAGSGANVLTF
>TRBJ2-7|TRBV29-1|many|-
TGCAGCGTTGTGACAGGCGGTAACTCCCTCGAGCAGTACTTC
CSVVTGGNSLEQYF
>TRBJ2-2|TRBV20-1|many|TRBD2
TGCAGTGCTAGAGATCGCCTAGCGGGAGCGAACACCGGGGAGCTGTTTTTT
CSARDRLAGANTGELFF
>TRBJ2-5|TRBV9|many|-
TGTGCCAGCAGCGTAGAGGGGAACCAAGAGACCCAGTACTTC
CASSVEGNQETQYF
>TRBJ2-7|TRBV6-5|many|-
TGTGCCAGCAGCGCAGATCTATCCTACGAGCAGTACTTC
CASSADLSYEQYF
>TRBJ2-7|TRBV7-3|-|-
TGTGCCAGCAGCTTAGCGGGAAACAGCCTCTACGAGCAGTACTTC
CASSLAGNSLYEQYF
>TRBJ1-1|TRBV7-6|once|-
TGTGCCAGCAGCTTAGAAGGCAGATTGAGCACTGAAGCTTTCTTT
CASSLEGRLSTEAFF
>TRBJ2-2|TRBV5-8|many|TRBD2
TGTGCCAGCAGCTGGCGGGAGGGCGGCGGGGAGCTGTTTTTT
CASSWREGGGELFF
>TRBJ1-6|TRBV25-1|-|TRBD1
TGTGCCAGCAGTCTCTATGGGACAGGGGAGGACTCACCCCTCCACTTT
CASSLYGTGEDSPLHF
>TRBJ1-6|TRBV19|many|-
TGTGCCAGTAGTATTGGGTGGGCCGATTCACCCCTCCACTTT
CASSIGWADSPLHF
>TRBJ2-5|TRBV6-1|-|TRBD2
TGTGCCAGCACTCGAATAGCGGGAGGGCCGGTTGAGACCCAGTACTTC
CASTRIAGGPVETQYF
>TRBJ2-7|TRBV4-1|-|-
TGCGCCAGCAGCCAGGGGTCACAGTTGGGTAGCGAGCAGTACTTC
CASSQGSQLGSEQYF
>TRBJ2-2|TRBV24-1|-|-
TGTGCCACCAGTGATTTGGGGATCGGGCAACACGATGAGCTGTTTTTT
CATSDLGIGQHDELFF
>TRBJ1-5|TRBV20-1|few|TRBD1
TGCAGTGCAGCCGGGACAGGGAATCAGCCCCAGCATTTT
CSAAGTGNQPQHF
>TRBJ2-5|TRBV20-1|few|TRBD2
TGCAGTGCGGAAGGGACTAGCGGGAGGGTGGAGGAGACCCAGTACTTC
CSAEGTSGRVEETQYF
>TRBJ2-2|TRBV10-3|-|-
TGTGCCATCAGTGAGGGGGGCAACACCGGGGAGCTGTTTTTT
CAISEGGNTGELFF
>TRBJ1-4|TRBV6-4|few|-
TGTGCCAGCAGTACGTCCCGGCCAGTTGCTACAAATGAAAAACTGTTTTTT
CASSTSRPVATNEKLFF
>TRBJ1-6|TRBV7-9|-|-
TGTGCCAGCAGCTTAGTCCGGGATTCACCCCTCCACTTT
CASSLVRDSPLHF
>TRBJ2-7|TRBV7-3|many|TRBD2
TGTGCCAGCAGCCTCCACGGCGGGAGGGCCTACGAGCAGTACTTC
CASSLHGGRAYEQYF
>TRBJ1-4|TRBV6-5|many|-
TGTGCCAGCAAAACCCAGGGTGAAAAACTGTTTTTT
CASKTQGEKLFF
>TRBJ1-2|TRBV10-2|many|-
TGCGCCAGCAGTGTACAGGCGTGGGCTGGCTACACCTTC
CASSVQAWAGYTF
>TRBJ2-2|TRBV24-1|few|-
TGTGCCACCAGTGAAGTGGGGGGATCCGGGGAGCTGTTTTTT
CATSEVGGSGELFF
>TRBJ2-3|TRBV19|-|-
TGTGCCAGTAGTATCGAACTAGCCTTCGGGGATACGCAGTATTTT
CASSIELAFGDTQYF
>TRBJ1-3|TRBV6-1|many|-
TGTGCCAGCAGTGAACAGCCTGGAAACACCATATATTTT
CASSEQPGNTIYF
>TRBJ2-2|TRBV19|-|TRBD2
TGTGCCAGTAGAGTGGGACTAGCGGTCACCGGGGAGCTGTTTTTT
CASRVGLAVTGELFF
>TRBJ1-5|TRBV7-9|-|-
TGTGCCAGCAGCTTAGGGACAGACCGCAATCAGCCCCAGCATTTT
CASSLGTDRNQPQHF
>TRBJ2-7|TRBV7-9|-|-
TGTGCCAGCAGCTTAGAAGGGGGGAGCGAGCAGTACTTC
CASSLEGGSEQYF
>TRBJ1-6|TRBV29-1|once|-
TGCAGCGTGGGCGAAAGCTCCTATAATTCACCCCTCCACTTT
CSVGESSYNSPLHF